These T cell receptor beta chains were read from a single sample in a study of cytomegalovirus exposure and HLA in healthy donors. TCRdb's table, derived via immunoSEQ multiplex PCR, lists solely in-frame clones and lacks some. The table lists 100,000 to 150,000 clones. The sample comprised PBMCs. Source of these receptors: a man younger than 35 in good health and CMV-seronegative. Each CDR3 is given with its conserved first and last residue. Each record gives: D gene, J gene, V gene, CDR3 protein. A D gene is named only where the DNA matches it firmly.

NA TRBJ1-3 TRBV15 CATSSRDKGSGNTIYF
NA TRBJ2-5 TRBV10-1 CASSEDYQETQYF
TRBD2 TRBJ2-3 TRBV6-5 CASSSLAGGTDTQYF
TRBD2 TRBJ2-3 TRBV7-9 CAAGGSSTDTQYF
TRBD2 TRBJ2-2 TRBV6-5 CASSSPAGEDTGELFF
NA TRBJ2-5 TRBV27 CASSHDRQETQYF
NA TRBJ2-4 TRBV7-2 CASSHEQGPIAKNIQYF
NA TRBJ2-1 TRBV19 CASSIRRERHNEQFF
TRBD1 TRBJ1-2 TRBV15 CATSRDRNPRYGYTF
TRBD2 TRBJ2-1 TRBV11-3 CASSGGLATYNEQFF